This TCR beta chain originates from a study of blood T cells in healthy people across ages. A second PCR of roughly 6 to 12 cycles used a sample-barcoded 5' primer and a J-beta primer mix. Each cDNA molecule, via a template-switch adaptor with 12 random nucleotides, was tagged. TCRdb re-analysed the 5' RACE reads in MiXCR, keeping a single row per CDR3 protein. The sample contains 1.5 million to 2 million distinct CDR3 sequences, about 50% of which appear only once. Broader study findings: Across the age range, TCR beta diversity per million T cells fell in a roughly linear way.

CDR3 length equals 16 residues. Germline V lookup: CDR1 SGHDN, CDR2 FVKESK. Trimming left V 2 bases short and J 4 bases short, with 17 bases between. In the case of this clonotype: Its antigen is unidentified.

Each sample had at least 6 million PBMCs isolated. The chain combines TRBV14 with TRBJ2-5, with D unresolved. Sequencing was performed on blood. This receptor was identified in a middle-aged woman in good health. The CDR3 coding sequence is TGTGCCAGCAGCCAACCCGGGCCCCCGAGGACAGAGACCCAGTACTTC. Its translation is CASSQPGPPRTETQYF.